The sequence of this T cell receptor beta chain was determined in a study of blood T cell repertoires in COVID-19. Background on the study: PBMCs, B-cell-depleted T cells, or T cells provided the cDNA or gDNA that made up the material.

Methods used by the authors: Counts of nucleated cells, estimated from reference gene primer amplification, were obtained. Assay: immunoSEQ multiplex PCR; the TCRdb copy retains only in-frame clones and omits some. That table is the source of V, J and clone size, and D and trimming were worked out from the DNA. The sample yields about 220,000 clones, about 80% seen once. Germline V lookup: CDR1 MNHEY, CDR2 SVGAGI. Trimming removed 2 bases at V and 7 bases at J, with 17 bases between. The CDR3 is made up of 16 amino acids. The rearrangement joins TRBV6-5 to TRBJ1-4, with TRBD1 as a possible D gene (6 bases). This clonotype was sampled from a middle-aged woman with active or convalescent COVID-19. The sample taken for sequencing was peripheral blood. Here the CDR3 DNA reads TGTGCCAGCAGTTACACCTCCGGGGGGCGCACTGAAAAACTGTTTTTT. Residues: CASSYTSGGRTEKLFF.